This record covers a single TCR beta chain. This entry is derived from a study of blood T cell repertoires in COVID-19. Study details: Sample material is recorded as cDNA or gDNA derived from T cells, B-cell-depleted T cells, or PBMCs.

In the source study's methods: Amplified reference gene primers provided the basis for estimating nucleated cell counts. Only in-frame clones appear in the TCRdb table, and some are missing; sequencing was by immunoSEQ multiplex PCR. For V, J and clone size, that table is used; D and trimming come from the DNA. The profile shows more than 300,000 clones, just over 85% of them singletons. The CDR3 runs to 14 residues. Germline V gene data show CDR1 as LNHNV and CDR2 as YYDKDF (reference sequence). V was clipped by 1 base and J by 8 bases, with 11 bases between them. Sequencing was done on a sample of PBMCs or T cells enriched from blood (not recorded which). This receptor was taken from a man aged 30 to 45 who had recovered from COVID-19. The genes are TRBV15 and TRBJ1-4; maybe TRBD1 (6 bases). For the CDR3, the DNA is TGTGCCACCAGCAGAGGGGGCGACAGGGAAAAACTGTTTTTT. Protein: CATSRGGDREKLFF.